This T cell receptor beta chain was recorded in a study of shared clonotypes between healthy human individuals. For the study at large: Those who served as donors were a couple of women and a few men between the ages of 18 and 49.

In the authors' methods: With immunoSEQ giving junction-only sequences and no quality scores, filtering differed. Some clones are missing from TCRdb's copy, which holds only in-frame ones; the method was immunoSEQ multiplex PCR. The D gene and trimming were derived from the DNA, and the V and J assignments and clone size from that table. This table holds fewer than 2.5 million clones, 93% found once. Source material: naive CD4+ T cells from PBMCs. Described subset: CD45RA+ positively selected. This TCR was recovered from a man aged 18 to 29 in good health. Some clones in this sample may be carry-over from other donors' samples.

CDR3 residues: CASAAPGTTSTDTQYF. The CDR3 region has the DNA TGTGCCAGCGCCGCCCCCGGGACGACCAGCACAGATACGCAGTATTTT. This chain joins TRBV10-3 and TRBJ2-3; D could derive from TRBD1 or TRBD2 (5 bases each). The CDR3 loop spans 16 amino acids. Trimming left V 10 bases short and J 0 bases short, with 20 bases between. Germline lookup yields CDR1 ENHRY and CDR2 SYGVKD.